A single TCR beta chain is shown here with its context. The data belong to a study of blood T cell repertoires in COVID-19. For the study at large: The United States, Italy and Spain were the sources of the acute and convalescent COVID-19 samples.

Authors' processing steps: Estimates of nucleated cell counts were drawn from the amplification of reference gene primers. The data were produced by immunoSEQ multiplex PCR, yet TCRdb's version contains in-frame clones alone and is incomplete. The V and J calls and clone size are taken from that table; D and trimming were inferred from the DNA. The repertoire consists of more than 120,000 clones, with 75% to 90% occurring once and the leading ten covering around 3.9%. Those who participated ranged in age from roughly 18 to 89 years and resided in under 25 US areas. Assignment of participants to cohorts was predicated upon participant-reported clinical history. The CDR3 is made up of 15 amino acids. With 5 bases removed from V and 3 bases from J, the gap between germline ends came to 17 bases. Germline V lookup: CDR1 LNHDA, CDR2 SQIVND (reference sequence).

The sequenced sample was PBMCs or T cells enriched from blood (not recorded which). The chain has TRBV19 and TRBJ2-7, with TRBD2 as a possible D gene (5 bases). This receptor was taken from a man between 45 and 60 years old in a cohort exposed to, infected with or recovered from COVID-19 (not recorded which). The CDR3 bases are TGTGCCAGTAGTCCGTGGAGCGGAGATATCTACGAGCAGTACTTC. Translation: CASSPWSGDIYEQYF.